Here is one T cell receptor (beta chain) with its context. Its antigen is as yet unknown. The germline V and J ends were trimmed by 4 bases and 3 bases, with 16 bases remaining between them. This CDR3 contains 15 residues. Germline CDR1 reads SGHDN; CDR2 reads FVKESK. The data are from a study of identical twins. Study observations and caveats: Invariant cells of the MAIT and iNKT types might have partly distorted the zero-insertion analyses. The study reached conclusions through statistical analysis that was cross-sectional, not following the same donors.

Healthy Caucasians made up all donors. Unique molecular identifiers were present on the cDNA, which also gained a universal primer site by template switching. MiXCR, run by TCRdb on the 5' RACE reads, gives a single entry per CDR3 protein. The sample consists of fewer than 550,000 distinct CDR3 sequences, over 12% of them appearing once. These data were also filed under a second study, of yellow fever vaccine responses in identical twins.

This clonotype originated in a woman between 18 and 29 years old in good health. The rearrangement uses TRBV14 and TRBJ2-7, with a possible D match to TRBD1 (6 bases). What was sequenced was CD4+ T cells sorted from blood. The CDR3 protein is CASSPQGRAHYEQYF. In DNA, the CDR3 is TGTGCCAGCAGCCCACAGGGCAGGGCCCACTACGAGCAGTACTTC.